The 19 T cell receptor beta chains presented below share a single source sample, sequenced in a study of CD8+ T cells in alopecia areata. Sequencing templates came from extracted RNA that was reverse transcribed into cDNA. Sequenced by immunoSEQ multiplex PCR; TCRdb stores in-frame clones only, minus some. Found here are about 270,000 clones, no singletons; the ten largest cover more than 0.95%. Sorting used CD4, CD8alpha, NKG2D, NKG2ACE and other markers on pooled cutaneous lymph node cells. Input material: CD4+ T cells sorted from a lymph node. The receptors were sampled from a C3H/HeJ mouse with alopecia areata. Mice of this strain are of MHC haplotype H2-k.

As concerns this clone: The genes and germline here are from mouse. The read stops 4 residues short of the end of the CDR3; the missing end is completed from the germline J gene. The chain uses TRBV13-3 and TRBJ2-7, with TRBD2 identical over 12 bases. The CDR3 totals 15 residues. The germline CDR1 and CDR2 sequences are NNHDY and SYVADS. V trimming: 5 bases; J trimming: 0 bases; junction bases outside the gene matches: 3. Partial CDR3 DNA: TGTGCCAGCAGGCGGACTGGGGGGGACTCCTAT. This encodes CASRRTGGDSY. In full, the CDR3 reads CASRRTGGDSYEQYF.

This clone came up a few times. Mouse gene names and germline throughout. The read terminates 4 residues before the CDR3 end, so the remaining end is supplied by the germline J gene. The chain couples TRBV19 to TRBJ2-3; weak D call: TRBD2 (6 bases). This CDR3 spans 15 amino acids. The germline V gene has CDR1 FNHDT and CDR2 SITEND (reference sequence). Trimming cost V 1 base and J 0 bases, with 9 bases left between them. The CDR3 DNA, read in part, is TGTGCCAGCAGTATAAATGGGGGAAGTGCAGAA. As protein: CASSINGGSAE. The CDR3 in full is CASSINGGSAETLYF.

This clone appeared many times. Mouse germline and gene names are used. The read terminates 4 residues before the CDR3 end, so the remaining end is supplied by the germline J gene. Other DNA variants within this sample encode the same CDR3. The rearrangement uses TRBV19 and TRBJ2-3, with TRBD2 as a possible D gene (6 bases). This CDR3 is built from 14 residues. Trimming stripped 4 bases from V and 3 bases from J, with 12 bases between. The germline V gene encodes CDR1 FNHDT and CDR2 SITEND (reference sequence). The sequenced CDR3 bases are TGTGCCAGCAGTTTGGGACTTATCGCAGAA. Translating gives CASSLGLIAE. The CDR3 in full is CASSLGLIAETLYF.

As to this clone: All gene names here are mouse names. The CDR3 end falls 4 residues outside the read, so it is completed with the germline J gene. The J gene is TRBJ2-2, the V gene TRBV5; 10 nucleotides align to TRBD2. This CDR3 region has 16 residues. The V gene's germline CDR1 is LGHNA and CDR2 YNLKQL (reference sequence). The V segment lost 4 bases and the J segment 1 base; nucleotides outside the gene matches: 3. The CDR3 bases that were read are TGTGCCAGCAGCCCCCACTGGGGGGGAAACACCGGG. This gives the protein CASSPHWGGNTG. The entire CDR3 is CASSPHWGGNTGQLYF.

This clone was seen a few times. Each gene name is a mouse one. The read gets to within 4 residues of the CDR3 end, and the germline J gene fills in the rest. The sample holds other DNA sequences that translate to the same CDR3. The chain is built from TRBV19 and TRBJ2-3, with 14 bases identical to TRBD2. V dropped 3 bases and J dropped 3; count of bases not matched to a gene: 0. This CDR3 has 15 amino acids. Germline CDR1 is FNHDT and CDR2 is SITEND (reference sequence). CDR3 DNA (partial): TGTGCCAGCAGTAGGGACTGGGGGGGCGCAGAA. Protein: CASSRDWGGAE. The full-length CDR3 reads as CASSRDWGGAETLYF. Full variable domain (missing parts from reference TRBV19 and TRBJ2-3): GGIITQTPKFLIGQEGQKLTLKCQQNFNHDTMYWYRQDSGKGLRLIYYSITENDLQKGDLSEGYDASREKKSSFSLTVTSAQKNEMAVFLCASSRDWGGAETLYFGSGTRLTVL.

Points on this clone: These gene names are mouse names. The read terminates 4 residues ahead of where the CDR3 ends, so the germline J gene completes it. The chain combines TRBV13-3 with TRBJ2-1; 9 bases are shared with TRBD1. CDR1 is NNHDY, CDR2 SYVADS, per germline. The CDR3 has 14 amino acids. V was pared by 3 bases and J by 3 bases, with 1 base of the junction left unmatched. The part of the CDR3 DNA that was read is TGTGCCAGCAGTGTGGGACAGGGCTATGCT. Its translation is CASSVGQGYA. The whole CDR3 sequence reads CASSVGQGYAEQFF.

This clone appeared a few times. Gene names follow the mouse nomenclature. The sequence runs out 4 residues before the end of the CDR3; the remainder is reconstructed from the germline J gene. The chain recombines TRBV13-3 with TRBJ2-4; TRBD1 matches 7 bases. The CDR3 has 14 residues. Germline CDR1 NNHDY, CDR2 SYVADS. CDR3 DNA (partial): TGTGCCAGCAGTGTCAACAGGGGCCCAAAC. Amino acid sequence: CASSVNRGPN. The CDR3 in full is CASSVNRGPNTLYF.

As regards this clone: Gene names refer to mouse genes. The CDR3 is cut off 4 residues early in the read; its end comes from the germline J gene. Other DNA sequences in the sample encode the same CDR3. V and J are TRBV13-1 and TRBJ2-2; 8 bases match TRBD2. Germline values: CDR1 NSHNY, CDR2 SYGAGN. This CDR3 is 14 amino acids long. Trimming at V came to 2 bases and at J to 6 bases, leaving 3 bases not matched to a gene. The sequenced part of the CDR3 DNA is TGTGCCAGCAGTGACGCTGGGGGGTCCGGG. It is translated as CASSDAGGSG. The CDR3 reads in full as CASSDAGGSGQLYF.

This clone has just a few counts. Mouse gene names apply. From the germline J gene comes the end of the CDR3, since the read stops 4 residues before it. The genes are TRBV13-1 and TRBJ2-5, with TRBD1 as a possible D gene (5 bases). CDR1 NSHNY and CDR2 SYGAGN come from the germline V gene. With 5 bases removed from V and 0 bases from J, the gap between germline ends came to 7 bases. This CDR3 spans 13 amino acids. This CDR3 reads CASSRDNQDTQYF. CDR3 DNA, as far as it was read: TGTGCCAGCAGCAGGGATAACCAAGAC.

This clone was observed a few times. Here the gene names and germline are mouse. Read coverage stops 4 residues before the CDR3 terminus; the germline J gene supplies the remainder. The chain is built from TRBV13-1 and TRBJ2-2; maybe TRBD1 (7 bases). CDR3 size: 16 residues. The V gene lost 6 bases and the J gene lost 3 bases, with 18 bases spanning the gap. Germline V gene sequence: CDR1 NSHNY, CDR2 SYGAGN. CDR3 loop: CASTPVGGGDTGQLYF. The CDR3 bases that were read are TGTGCCAGCACCCCCGTAGGAGGGGGCGACACCGGG.

This clone has a handful of counts. Any gene name here is a mouse gene name. The sequence runs out 4 residues before the end of the CDR3; the remainder is reconstructed from the germline J gene. Different DNA sequences within this sample yield the same CDR3. The rearrangement uses TRBV13-1 and TRBJ2-7; the match to TRBD1 covers 7 bases. CDR3 length: 13 amino acids. The V and J ends lost 4 bases and 2 bases, in that order; junction bases with no gene match: 3. Germline CDR1 NSHNY, CDR2 SYGAGN. The sequenced part of the CDR3 DNA is TGTGCCAGCAGTCGGCAGGGGGCCTAT. Its protein is CASSRQGAY. The CDR3, in full, reads CASSRQGAYEQYF.

This clone has just a few counts. Gene and germline names: mouse. The read is 4 residues too short to cover the CDR3 end, so that end is filled in from the germline J gene. The chain has TRBV13-2 and TRBJ1-2; D gene uncertain. The CDR3 sequence is 11 residues long. Per the germline V gene, CDR1 is NNHNN and CDR2 is SYGAGS (reference sequence). The CDR3 region is CASGDAVDYTF. The sequenced part of the CDR3 DNA is TGTGCCAGCGGTGATGCTGTC.

This clone has more than one count but fewer than ten. These gene names are mouse names. The sequenced fragment ends 4 residues before the CDR3 boundary, so the rest is inferred from the germline J gene. The chain carries TRBV5 and TRBJ1-1; D may be TRBD1 (5 bases). CDR3 length: 13 residues. The germline V and J ends were trimmed by 0 bases and 4 bases, with 6 bases remaining between them. CDR1 LGHNA and CDR2 YNLKQL come from the germline V gene (reference sequence). CDR3 bases read: TGTGCCAGCAGCCAAGATGACAGCACA. This gives the protein CASSQDDST. The whole CDR3 protein reads CASSQDDSTEVFF.

This clone was observed a handful of times. The germline and genes are mouse ones. From the germline J gene comes the end of the CDR3, since the read stops 4 residues before it. V usage is TRBV13-2 and J usage is TRBJ2-3, with TRBD2 matching 9 bases. This CDR3 region has 14 residues. The J segment lost 0 bases and the V segment lost 5 bases, leaving 1 base of the junction unmatched. CDR1 is NNHNN, CDR2 SYGAGS, per germline (reference sequence). CDR3 sequence reads: CASGLGGSAETLYF. The CDR3 bases that were read are TGTGCCAGCGGACTGGGGGGAAGTGCAGAA.

This clone was counted a few times. Genes and germline come from the mouse. Sequencing ends 4 residues short of the CDR3 end; the germline J gene provides the rest. This sequence joins TRBV13-1 and TRBJ2-7; 9 nucleotides align to TRBD1. The CDR3 has 15 amino acids. CDR1 is NSHNY and CDR2 is SYGAGN in the germline V gene. CDR3 region: CASSDARGQGYEQYF. Partial CDR3 DNA: TGTGCCAGCAGTGATGCAAGGGGACAGGGATAT.

This clone was detected a few times. Germline and genes: mouse. The read terminates 4 residues before the CDR3 end, so the remaining end is supplied by the germline J gene. The sample has other DNA sequences that encode this CDR3 too. The chain employs TRBV5 and TRBJ2-7, with a weak D call TRBD1 (5 bases). Germline CDR1 and CDR2: LGHNA and YNLKQL (reference sequence). The CDR3 covers 12 residues. The CDR3 reads CASSQDKYEQYF. CDR3 DNA (partial): TGTGCCAGCAGCCAGGACAAATAT.

As concerns this clone: Germline and genes here are mouse. The read gets to within 4 residues of the CDR3 end, and the germline J gene fills in the rest. The chain links TRBV13-2 to TRBJ1-1; 7 bases fit TRBD1. CDR1 is NNHNN and CDR2 is SYGAGS in the germline V gene (reference sequence). This CDR3 has 15 amino acids. The J segment lost 3 bases and the V segment lost 2 bases, leaving 7 bases of the junction unmatched. The CDR3 spells CASGERQGEDTEVFF. The CDR3 bases that were read are TGTGCCAGCGGTGAACGCCAGGGGGAAGACACA.

A word on this clone: The gene names given are mouse names. The covered CDR3 bases are TGTGCCAGCAGTGGAGGGACAGGGCATAACTATGCT. It is translated as CASSGGTGHNYA. The whole CDR3 protein reads CASSGGTGHNYAEQFF. The rearrangement links TRBV13-1 to TRBJ2-1; 9 bases align to TRBD1. The CDR3 goes on 4 residues after the read ends, and that part is filled in from the germline J gene. V was clipped by 3 bases and J by 0 bases; unmatched bases: 4. Germline lookup yields CDR1 NSHNY and CDR2 SYGAGN. There are 16 residues in the CDR3.

As concerns this clone: Any gene name here is a mouse gene name. The CDR3 is cut off 4 residues early in the read; its end comes from the germline J gene. This rearrangement joins TRBV19 to TRBJ2-5; 13 nucleotides align to TRBD2. Germline V lookup: CDR1 FNHDT, CDR2 SITEND (reference sequence). The CDR3 is 15 amino acids. Here the CDR3 reads CASRRTGGALDTQYF. Partial CDR3 DNA: TGTGCCAGCAGACGGACTGGGGGGGCGCTGGAC.